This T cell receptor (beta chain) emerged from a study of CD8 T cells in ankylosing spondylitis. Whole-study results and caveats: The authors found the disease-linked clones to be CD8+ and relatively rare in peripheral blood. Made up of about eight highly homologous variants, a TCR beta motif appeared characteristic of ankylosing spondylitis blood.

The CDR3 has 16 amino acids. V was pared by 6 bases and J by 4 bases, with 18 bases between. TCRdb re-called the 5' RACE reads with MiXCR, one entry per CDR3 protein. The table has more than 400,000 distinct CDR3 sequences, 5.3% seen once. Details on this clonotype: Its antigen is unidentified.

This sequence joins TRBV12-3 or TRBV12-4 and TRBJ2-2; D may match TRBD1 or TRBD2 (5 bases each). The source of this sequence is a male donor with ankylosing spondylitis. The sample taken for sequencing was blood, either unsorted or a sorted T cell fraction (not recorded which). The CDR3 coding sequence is TGTGCCAGCAGCCAATCCGGGACCGGTGGCACCGGGGAGCTGTTTTTT. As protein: CASSQSGTGGTGELFF.